This T cell receptor beta chain stems from a study of T cells in Graves' hyperthyroidism and ophthalmopathy. It was RNA transcripts that yielded the amplified TCR beta CDR3 regions. The HTBI set primed first-round TCR CDR3 RT-PCR. TCRdb passed the multiplex PCR reads through MiXCR, listing each CDR3 protein once. Seen here are about 180,000 distinct CDR3 sequences, 9.4% observed once, and the top ten hold over 20%. The table lists this clonotype with a few counts. Sequenced material: blood. This TCR was sampled from a woman between 18 and 29 years old with Graves' hyperthyroidism that later progressed to Graves' ophthalmopathy.

The CDR3 sequence is CSAPDRPLLYF. The CDR3 bases are TGCAGTGCTCCTGACAGGCCCTTACTGTATTTT. The chain combines TRBV20-1 with TRBJ2-3, with a tentative D call TRBD1 (6 bases). The CDR3 loop spans 11 amino acids. Germline V gene data show CDR1 as DFQATT and CDR2 as SNEGSKA (reference sequence). Trimming took 5 bases from V and 14 from J, leaving 17 bases between them.